This T cell receptor (beta chain) was found in a study of early T cells in non-severe SARS-CoV-2 infection (dated by TCRdb to the early 2020s). In the study overall: TCR sequencing used bulk RNA from unsorted whole blood, so alpha and beta chains could not be paired.

There are a few counts of this clonotype. Its antigen is unknown. Per-base quality was not reported, and no clone a single base away is much larger than it. General findings and caveats noted by the study authors: VDJdb matching was skewed toward anti-spike CD8 responses and likely underestimated virus-specific expansions, missing private and CD4 specificities.

The receptor library was made with 5' RACE. Sequencing took place on a NextSeq 500. Unique molecular identifiers were attached to individual cDNA molecules in the TCR library protocol so that sequencing error and PCR bias could be corrected. Both TCR alpha and beta chains were sequenced, and tight co-correlation was observed between alpha and beta sequence abundances in each sample. Concerning the study's data processing: Decombinator V4 was used to annotate TCR sequences for V gene, J gene and CDR3. Expanded TCRs were defined as changing significantly between any two time points under a Poisson model with p below 0.0001. TCR abundances were normalised to the total number of TCRs sequenced per sample and were expressed as counts per million. MAIT TCRs were defined by TRAV1-2 paired with TRAJ12, TRAJ20 or TRAJ33, and iNKT TCRs by TRAV10 paired with TRAJ18. VDJdb, accessed on 1 November 2021, was searched for TCRs annotated for CMV, EBV and SARS-CoV-2, and TCRs annotated for more than one antigen were excluded. In-frame beta chains were kept once TCRdb had trimmed the public reads at Q25 with fastp and called clones with MiXCR. Records with the same CDR3 protein are collapsed into one entry carrying the most frequent genes and DNA. The V and J calls reflect TCRdb's pipeline rather than the authors' work. Present in this sample are about 40,000 distinct CDR3 sequences, 7.5% to 9% of which were seen just once. 12% of the sample rests with the top ten.

A case-control design nested within a healthcare worker cohort in London, UK, was used, with weekly nasopharyngeal swab PCR tests and blood sampling performed. Between 23 and 31 March 2020, the week of the UK lockdown, healthcare workers were enrolled and then followed up weekly for as long as 16 weeks. From the cysteine up to the phenylalanine, the CDR3 has a length of 15 residues. Solely the CDR3 DNA is kept, with 45 bases framed from the first base. The sample consisted of whole blood, taken at baseline. The sequence came from an adult who was a healthcare worker with PCR-confirmed SARS-CoV-2 infection or an uninfected control (not recorded which). This chain is built from TRBV12-2 and TRBJ1-1; the table's D call of TRBD1 was not tested on the DNA. TRBV12-2 counts as a pseudogene. The CDR3 here reads CASRLEGARDTEAFF. The nucleotide sequence is given as TGTGCAAGTCGCTTAGAGGGGGCGCGTGACACTGAAGCTTTCTTT.